This TCR beta chain was recovered during a study of sequential checkpoint blockade in melanoma (dated by TCRdb to the late 2010s). Broadly, across the study: In a 1:1 randomization, patients received either first-line nivolumab then ipilimumab (arm A) or ipilimumab then nivolumab (arm B). Maintenance nivolumab came after each of the two trial sequences.

The full study reports these points: Larger, independent patient cohorts are needed to validate the response-prediction model that combines TCR metrics and mutation burden.

As for this clone: The antigen it binds to is not known. No quality values exist for individual bases; no much larger clone is one base distant.

What this sample's treatment or condition label stands for: randomized to nivolumab then ipilimumab (arm A) or the reverse (arm B). None of the trial patients had been given prior DNA-damaging chemotherapy. Thawed PBMCs were sorted on a FACS Aria II flow cytometer to isolate live CD3+CD8+ cells negative for CD19 and CD56. Samples came from patients with melanoma in CheckMate 064, a randomized, open-label phase II trial of sequential checkpoint blockade. Leukapheresis was used to collect peripheral blood mononuclear cells, which were then purified with Ficoll-Paque and frozen in human serum with roughly 10% DMSO. Right after sorting, the blood CD3+CD8+ cells were verified to be >98% pure, and DNA extraction followed. The immunoSEQ Assay was used to immunosequence TCRbeta CDR3 regions from genomic DNA. Genomic DNA was amplified by bias-controlled multiplex PCR before high-throughput sequencing. The original methods were these. To quantify the absolute abundance of each unique TCRbeta CDR3 region, the sequences were collapsed and filtered. Clonality, defined as 1 minus Pielou's evenness, was calculated using only productive rearrangements. A previously published method was used to identify clones whose frequencies were significantly greater in on-treatment samples than in baseline samples. What TCRdb holds here is the immuneACCESS table cut down to in-frame rearrangements. Part of the clones is not present; checked against another copy, under half of the missing clones reflect an unresolved V gene, and the others are unexplained. D and trimming come from the DNA, and the V and J calls and clone size come from that table. The sample table shows about 17,000 clones, and around 65% are seen once. The ten largest clones capture 10% to 15% of the sample.

After removal of 4 bases from V and 1 base from J, the junction retains 7 bases not matched to a gene. The cysteine opens and the phenylalanine closes a CDR3 of 17 amino acids. The sequence is cut down to CDR3 DNA, 51 bases in frame from base 1. Reading the germline V gene gives CDR1 SGDLS and CDR2 YYNGEE. Sequenced material: CD8+ T cells sorted from blood (inferred from file names), taken from a patient given nivolumab and ipilimumab in sequence. The chain is assembled from TRBV9 and TRBJ2-3; TRBD2 matches 12 bases in the middle. The sequence was collected from a human donor with melanoma. The nucleotide sequence is TGTGCCAGCAGCCCACCTAGCGGGGGGGCCGGCACAGATACGCAGTATTTT. It translates as CASSPPSGGAGTDTQYF.